The 14 T cell receptor beta chains given below trace back to one sample, sequenced in a study of tumor-infiltrating lymphocytes in primary liver carcinoma. From roughly 0.45 ug total RNA, TCR beta cDNA was generated with a primer in the constant region. ARM-PCR, slightly modified, supplied the TCR beta libraries through three nested multiplex PCR rounds. TRBV1-TRBV30 forward and Cbeta reverse primers drove the first two roughly 10-cycle rounds. From the multiplex PCR reads, TCRdb called clonotypes with MiXCR, one entry per CDR3 protein. The sample consists of tens of thousands of distinct CDR3 sequences, roughly 74% of them appearing once. Co-extracting RNA and DNA was done with roughly 17-32 mg of unsorted bulk tissue as input. The material sequenced was liver tumor tissue from sampling region 4. Subset indicated: tumor region T4, right-lateral pole. The receptors were gathered from a man aged 40-50 years with primary liver carcinoma and hepatitis B virus infection.

V usage is TRBV4-2 and J usage is TRBJ2-5; D unclear. Germline V CDR1 and CDR2: LGHNA, YNFKEQ. V was trimmed by 1 base and J by 2 bases, leaving 14 bases between them. This CDR3 comprises 16 residues. The CDR3 reads CASSQAPSEFQETQYF. DNA of the CDR3: TGTGCCAGCAGCCAAGCGCCCAGCGAGTTTCAAGAGACCCAGTACTTC.

At least ten counts were recorded for this clonotype. A much bigger clone sits one base away, suggesting this may be a read error. The genes are TRBV6-6 and TRBJ1-3; a possible D gene is TRBD1 (6 bases). The CDR3 extends over 15 amino acids. Germline V gene data show CDR1 as MNHNY and CDR2 as SVGAGI (reference sequence). CDR3: CASSPGGGSGNAIYF. In nucleotides, the CDR3 is TGTGCCAGCAGTCCCGGGGGGGGCTCTGGAAACGCCATATATTTT.

The J gene is TRBJ2-3, the V gene TRBV29-1, with 7 bases aligning to TRBD2. CDR1 is SQVTM, CDR2 ANQGSEA, per germline. CDR3 size: 15 residues. The DNA for the CDR3 is TGCTGCACCCGACCGCGGGAGAGGGGCACAGGCACGCAGTATTTT. It yields the protein CCTRPRERGTGTQYF.

The chain carries TRBV11-3 and TRBJ2-1; possibly TRBD1 for D (6 bases). Germline lookup yields CDR1 SGHNT and CDR2 YENEEA. V was clipped by 7 bases and J by 5 bases, with 15 bases between them. The CDR3 runs 14 residues. The CDR3 nucleotides read TGTGCCAGCAACTCAGGGGTTAGCAACAATGAGCAGTTCTTC. Encoded protein: CASNSGVSNNEQFF.

Concerning this clonotype: A read error may produce the germline difference seen at one junction end. This chain connects TRBV11-3 to TRBJ2-1, with unresolved D. Per germline, CDR1 SGHNT and CDR2 YENEEA. This CDR3 contains 14 residues. For the CDR3, the DNA is TGTGCCAACAGCTTAGACGTTTCGAACAATGAGCAGTTCTTC. Translation: CANSLDVSNNEQFF.

Concerning this clonotype: The junction differs from germline at one of its ends, possibly a read error. The rearrangement uses TRBV5-1 and TRBJ2-1, with D possibly TRBD2 on 5 matching bases. The CDR3 sequence is 16 residues long. Germline assignment: CDR1 SGHRS and CDR2 YFSETQ. As DNA, the CDR3 is TGCGCCAACAGCTTGGATGCGGGCGCGGTGGGAGCCGAGCAGTTCTTT. It yields the protein CANSLDAGAVGAEQFF.

This clonotype occurred a few times. An end of the junction differs from the germline gene, which may be a read error. The chain employs TRBV19 and TRBJ1-1, with a tentative D call TRBD1 (5 bases). Germline V gene data show CDR1 as LNHDA and CDR2 as SQIVND (reference sequence). The CDR3 contains 17 residues. CDR3 sequence (DNA): TGTGCCAGTCGCACCCGGGGACCGGGGGATCTGAACACTGAAGCCTTCTTT. Its translation: CASRTRGPGDLNTEAFF.

The rearrangement uses TRBV7-8 and TRBJ1-5; D unresolved. This CDR3 has 17 amino acids. CDR1 is SGHVS and CDR2 is FQNEAQ in the germline V gene. CDR3 in DNA: TGTGGCGGCCCAAGAATGACCCAACCCGATGGCAATCAGCCCCAGCATTTT. Amino acids: CGGPRMTQPDGNQPQHF.

In regard to this clonotype: Germline is not matched at one junction end, which may reflect a read error. J is TRBJ2-1 and V is TRBV19; D uncertain. The CDR3 extends over 12 amino acids. Per the germline V gene, CDR1 is LNHDA and CDR2 is SQIVND (reference sequence). CDR3 coding DNA: TGTGCCACTAGTATCGCCAGCAGAGAGCAGTTCTTC. Its translation is CATSIASREQFF. Filled out from reference TRBV19 and TRBJ2-1, the complete variable domain reads DGGITQSPKYLFRKEGQNVTLSCEQNLNHDAMYWYRQDPGQGLRLIYYSQIVNDFQKGDIAEGYSVSREKKESFPLTVTSAQKNPTAFYLCATSIASREQFFGPGTRLTVL.

In its sample, this clonotype was seen many times. This chain connects TRBV7-3 to TRBJ2-5; D could derive from TRBD1 or TRBD2 (5 bases each). The germline V and J ends were trimmed by 5 bases and 1 base, with 11 bases remaining between them. This CDR3 is built from 14 residues. The germline V gene encodes CDR1 SGHTA and CDR2 FQGTGA. CDR3 coding DNA: TGTGCCAGCAGCCCCACAGGACTCCAAGAGACCCAGTACTTC. Amino acids: CASSPTGLQETQYF.

This chain connects TRBV28 to TRBJ1-6; D not certain. V dropped 10 bases and J dropped 11 bases, with 21 bases sitting between them. Germline lookup yields CDR1 MDHEN and CDR2 SYDVKM. The CDR3 has 14 amino acids. The CDR3 DNA follows: TGTGCCATCCCGGGGAGCTCCTATAACACACCCCTCCACTTT. Protein sequence: CAIPGSSYNTPLHF.

On this clonotype itself: This could be a read error, since a much larger clone is one nucleotide away. The chain carries TRBV9 and TRBJ2-1; TRBD1 is a possible D gene (6 bases). Germline lookup yields CDR1 SGDLS and CDR2 YYNGEE. The CDR3 totals 15 residues. V lost 3 bases and J 9 bases, leaving 19 bases between the germline ends. The CDR3 nucleotides are TGTGCCAGCAGCGCCCACGTAGGGGACATGAGTGAGCAGTTCTTC. Translation gives CASSAHVGDMSEQFF.

In regard to this clonotype: A read error may produce the germline difference seen at one junction end. This chain uses TRBV7-9 with TRBJ2-6, with D tentatively TRBD1 (5 bases). Per germline, CDR1 SEHNR and CDR2 FQNEAQ (reference sequence). The CDR3 extends over 13 amino acids. CDR3 nucleotide sequence: TGTGCCAGCAGATCGTCTGGGGCCAACGTCCTGGCTTTC. This encodes CASRSSGANVLAF. Drawing the rest from reference TRBV7-9 and TRBJ2-6, the complete variable domain is DTGVSQNPRHKITKRGQNVTFRCDPISEHNRLYWYRQTLGQGPEFLTYFQNEAQLEKSRLLSDRFSAERPKGSFSTLEIQRTEQGDSAMYLCASRSSGANVLAFGAGSRLTVL.

The V call is TRBV24-1, the J call TRBJ2-1, with 9 positions matching TRBD2. In germline, CDR1 is KGHDR, CDR2 SFDVKD. Trimming at V came to 8 bases and at J to 3 bases, leaving 16 bases not matched to a gene. The length of the CDR3 is 18 residues. As DNA, the CDR3 is TGTGCCACCATTGACGAGACTAGCGGTAACACTATCTACAATGAGCAGTTCTTC. It codes for CATIDETSGNTIYNEQFF.